Shown below are 31 T cell receptor beta chains from a single sample sequenced in a study of CD8 T cells in Susac syndrome. A quantity of roughly 0.5 to 1 ug RNA underwent reverse transcription using random hexamers. A single record per CDR3 protein comes from TCRdb applying MiXCR to the immunoSEQ multiplex PCR reads. The sample lists 50,000 to 55,000 distinct CDR3 sequences; 85% to 95% were seen once. Sequenced sample: CD8+ T cells from PBMCs. Source of these receptors: a human donor with Susac syndrome.

V is TRBV12-3 or TRBV12-4 and J is TRBJ2-1; 11 bases line up with TRBD2. The CDR3 length is 17 residues. The junction had 13 bases not matched to a gene; V was cut back by 5 bases and J by 7 bases. The CDR3 DNA reads as TGTGCCAGCAGTCTAACCCTTAGCGGGGGGGCGAGGAATGAGCAGTTCTTC. Encoded protein: CASSLTLSGGARNEQFF.

The chain joins TRBV27 to TRBJ2-1, with D perhaps assigned TRBD1 or TRBD2 (5 bases each). In germline, CDR1 is MNHEY, CDR2 SMNVEV (reference sequence). V lost 3 bases, J lost 10 bases, and 10 bases lay in between. The CDR3 covers 12 residues. The CDR3 sequence is CASSFPGPEQFF. CDR3 bases: TGTGCCAGCAGTTTCCCGGGACCCGAGCAGTTCTTC.

The V and J genes are TRBV2 and TRBJ1-1; tentative D call: TRBD1 (6 bases). Trimming took off 8 bases at V and 4 bases at J, with 17 bases between the two ends. This CDR3 has 14 residues. Germline V lookup: CDR1 SNHLY, CDR2 FYNNEI. This CDR3 is CASGQQGSGTEAFF. CDR3 DNA sequence: TGTGCCAGCGGGCAACAGGGTAGCGGCACTGAAGCTTTCTTT. The whole variable domain, remainder taken from reference TRBV2 and TRBJ1-1, is EPEVTQTPSHQVTQMGQEVILRCVPISNHLYFYWYRQILGQKVEFLVSFYNNEISEKSEIFDDQFSVERPDGSNFTLKIRSTKLEDSAMYFCASGQQGSGTEAFFGQGTRLTVV.

J is TRBJ2-1 and V is TRBV11-2, with 14 bases aligning to TRBD2. With 5 bases clipped from V and 10 bases from J, the junction kept 4 bases outside the gene matches. Germline assignment: CDR1 SGHAT and CDR2 FQNNGV. The CDR3 has 14 amino acids. CDR3 DNA sequence: TGTGCCAGCAGCCTAAGACTAGCGGGGGGGGAGCAGTTCTTC. This sequence encodes CASSLRLAGGEQFF.

The chain uses TRBV9 and TRBJ1-1, with a weak D call TRBD1 (5 bases). This CDR3 region has 13 residues. Germline CDR1 is SGDLS and CDR2 is YYNGEE. Trimming shortened V by 7 bases and J by 5 bases, and 15 bases separated the two germline ends. CDR3 coding DNA: TGTGCCAGCGGGGGGATGGCTGAGACTGAAGCTTTCTTT. Translated: CASGGMAETEAFF.

The J gene is TRBJ1-2, the V gene TRBV5-6, with 7 bases identical to TRBD1. From germline, CDR1 is SGHDT and CDR2 YYEEEE. V was pared by 5 bases and J by 6 bases, with 16 bases of the junction left unmatched. CDR3 length equals 16 residues. CDR3 coding DNA: TGTGCCAGCAGAAATGTGAGGTTAGAGGGGGCGCATGGCTACACCTTC. Its protein product is CASRNVRLEGAHGYTF.

This chain connects TRBV27 to TRBJ1-2; unclear D gene. V lost 0 bases and J 8 bases, leaving 16 bases between the germline ends. Germline V gene data show CDR1 as MNHEY and CDR2 as SMNVEV (reference sequence). The CDR3 consists of 15 residues. The CDR3 region is CASSLSVSGVWGYTF. The CDR3 nucleotides read TGTGCCAGCAGTTTATCGGTGTCCGGGGTGTGGGGCTACACCTTC.

CDR3 sequence reads: CASSPVSVETQYF. In nucleotides, the CDR3 is TGTGCCAGCAGCCCGGTTTCGGTGGAGACCCAGTACTTC. The rearrangement links TRBV6-6 to TRBJ2-5, with D unresolved. This CDR3 is 13 amino acids long. Trimming took 6 bases from V and 5 from J, leaving 13 bases between them. Germline V gene sequence: CDR1 MNHNY, CDR2 SVGAGI (reference sequence).

The gene calls are TRBV19 and TRBJ2-1; 8 nucleotides agree with TRBD2. There are 18 residues in the CDR3. The V gene's germline CDR1 is LNHDA and CDR2 SQIVND (reference sequence). The V and J ends lost 2 bases and 6 bases, in that order; junction bases with no gene match: 15. The CDR3 spells CASSITGLAGPLGNEQFF. The CDR3 DNA reads TGTGCCAGTAGTATAACGGGCCTAGCGGGTCCCTTGGGCAATGAGCAGTTCTTC.

This rearrangement joins TRBV12-3 or TRBV12-4 to TRBJ2-3; TRBD1 or TRBD2 may be the D gene (6 bases each). This CDR3 has 15 amino acids. V lost 3 bases, J lost 4 bases, and 14 bases lay in between. CDR3 coding DNA: TGTGCCAGCAGTTTTAGAGGGGGGAGCGCAGATACGCAGTATTTT. This sequence encodes CASSFRGGSADTQYF.

The chain joins TRBV27 to TRBJ1-1; D is possibly TRBD1 (5 bases). In germline, CDR1 is MNHEY, CDR2 SMNVEV (reference sequence). V lost 0 bases to trimming and J lost 1 base, with 9 bases between them. The CDR3 extends over 15 amino acids. The chain's CDR3 is CASSLSVRANTEAFF. For the CDR3, the DNA is TGTGCCAGCAGTTTATCAGTCAGGGCGAACACTGAAGCTTTCTTT.

The chain couples TRBV29-1 to TRBJ1-1, with no clear D. V lost 3 bases and J 5 bases, leaving 13 bases between the germline ends. CDR3 length: 13 amino acids. The V gene's germline CDR1 is SQVTM and CDR2 ANQGSEA. The CDR3, as DNA: TGCAGCGTTGAGGAGGGCTTTGGGACTGAAGCTTTCTTT. It encodes CSVEEGFGTEAFF.

The chain uses TRBV19 and TRBJ2-5; the D gene is possibly TRBD1 (5 bases). The germline V gene has CDR1 LNHDA and CDR2 SQIVND (reference sequence). Trimming pared 1 base from V and 1 base from J, leaving 7 bases between. There are 14 residues in the CDR3. The CDR3 DNA follows: TGTGCCAGTAGTATAGGTAGGGGCCAAGAGACCCAGTACTTC. Protein sequence: CASSIGRGQETQYF.

The chain carries TRBV7-2 and TRBJ1-2, with D maybe TRBD1 (5 bases). Germline V gene sequence: CDR1 SGHTA, CDR2 FQGNSA. The CDR3 has 15 amino acids. V was pared by 0 bases and J by 3 bases, with 11 bases between. CDR3 sequence reads: CASSLAFWGDYGYTF. The CDR3 DNA reads as TGTGCCAGCAGCTTAGCCTTTTGGGGGGACTATGGCTACACCTTC.

The rearrangement joins TRBV19 to TRBJ1-6; 7 bases are a match to TRBD1. The CDR3 extends over 14 amino acids. Trimming removed 3 bases from V and 14 bases from J; junction bases left unmatched: 10. CDR1 and CDR2 from the germline V gene are LNHDA and SQIVND (reference sequence). In DNA, the CDR3 is TGTGCCAGTAGTATCGGGACAGCTTCTATCGCCCTCCACTTT. Amino acids: CASSIGTASIALHF.

The chain links TRBV30 to TRBJ1-1; D remains ambiguous. The CDR3 runs 13 residues. The germline V and J ends were trimmed by 0 bases and 4 bases, with 9 bases remaining between them. Germline lookup yields CDR1 GTSNPN and CDR2 SVGIG (reference sequence). CDR3 protein: CAWSVSGVTEAFF. CDR3 DNA sequence: TGTGCCTGGAGTGTTTCCGGGGTCACTGAAGCTTTCTTT.

V gene TRBV7-3 combines with J gene TRBJ2-1, with D unresolved. CDR1 is SGHTA, CDR2 FQGTGA, per germline. The CDR3 spans 12 residues. Trimming removed 1 base from V and 10 bases from J, with 8 bases in between. The CDR3 here is CASSLSVHEQFF. The CDR3 DNA follows: TGTGCCAGCAGCTTAAGCGTCCACGAGCAGTTCTTC.

CDR3 protein: CSAFGGQWPFMNTEAFF. CDR3 in DNA: TGCAGTGCCTTTGGGGGACAGTGGCCCTTCATGAACACTGAAGCTTTCTTT. The rearrangement links TRBV20-1 to TRBJ1-1; 7 bases match TRBD1. J was trimmed by 0 bases and V by 6 bases; bases with no gene match: 16. The CDR3 is 17 residues long. The germline CDR1 and CDR2 sequences are DFQATT and SNEGSKA (reference sequence).

The rearrangement links TRBV9 to TRBJ2-7; maybe TRBD1 (6 bases). Germline CDR1 and CDR2: SGDLS and YYNGEE. Trimming cost V 0 bases and J 7 bases, with 17 bases left between them. This CDR3 is 15 amino acids long. The DNA for the CDR3 is TGTGCCAGCAGCGTAGAGGGGGTGCGCGGAACTGAGCAGTACTTC. Translated, it gives CASSVEGVRGTEQYF.

This clonotype has only a few counts. The chain uses TRBV6-5 and TRBJ2-1; a weak D match, TRBD2 (5 bases). Trimming removed 0 bases from V and 6 bases from J, with 15 bases in between. Germline-derived CDR1 and CDR2 are MNHEY and SVGAGI. The CDR3 totals 16 residues. The chain's CDR3 is CASSYSQASHGNEQFF. The CDR3 bases are TGTGCCAGCAGTTACTCCCAGGCTAGCCATGGCAATGAGCAGTTCTTC.

The V call is TRBV27, the J call TRBJ1-6; tentatively, D is TRBD1 (5 bases). Between the trimmed V and J ends, which lost 5 bases and 5 bases, there was a span of 10 bases. Germline loops: CDR1 MNHEY, CDR2 SMNVEV (reference sequence). The length of the CDR3 is 14 residues. The CDR3 bases are TGTGCCAGCAGTCTGACAGCGAATAATTCACCCCTCCACTTT. This translates into CASSLTANNSPLHF.

The rearrangement uses TRBV7-2 and TRBJ1-1, with no clear D. CDR1 is SGHTA and CDR2 is FQGNSA in the germline V gene. The CDR3 length is 14 residues. The germline V and J ends were trimmed by 5 bases and 0 bases, with 10 bases remaining between them. DNA of the CDR3: TGTGCCAGCAGCAAGGCGGTGGTGAACACTGAAGCTTTCTTT. Protein: CASSKAVVNTEAFF. The full variable domain, completed using reference TRBV7-2 and TRBJ1-1, is GAGVSQSPSNKVTEKGKDVELRCDPISGHTALYWYRQSLGQGLEFLIYFQGNSAPDKSGLPSDRFSAERTGGSVSTLTIQRTQQEDSAVYLCASSKAVVNTEAFFGQGTRLTVV.

The gene calls are TRBV30 and TRBJ2-3; 12 bases are a match to TRBD2. CDR1 is GTSNPN and CDR2 is SVGIG in the germline V gene (reference sequence). V was pared by 6 bases and J by 4 bases, with 8 bases of the junction left unmatched. This CDR3 is built from 15 residues. CDR3 in amino acids: CACRWLAGGPDTQYF. The CDR3 DNA sequence: TGTGCCTGTCGCTGGCTAGCGGGGGGGCCAGATACGCAGTATTTT. Together with reference TRBV30 and TRBJ2-3, the CDR3 gives the full variable domain: SQTIHQWPATLVQPVGSPLSLECTVEGTSNPNLYWYRQAAGRGLQLLFYSVGIGQISSEVPQNLSASRPQDRQFILSSKKLLLSDSGFYLCACRWLAGGPDTQYFGPGTRLTVL.

The rearrangement uses TRBV25-1 and TRBJ2-5, with a tentative D call TRBD2 (5 bases). The CDR3 loop spans 12 amino acids. Trimming removed 6 bases at V and 8 bases at J, with 13 bases between. The germline gives CDR1 MGHDK, CDR2 SYGVNS. The CDR3 loop reads CASRSSSGTQYF. The CDR3 DNA reads as TGTGCCAGCAGATCTAGCTCTGGAACCCAGTACTTC.

V and J are TRBV29-1 and TRBJ2-3, with D perhaps matching TRBD1 (5 bases). The CDR3 totals 14 residues. Germline assignment: CDR1 SQVTM and CDR2 ANQGSEA. Trimming left V 2 bases short and J 0 bases short, with 9 bases between. The CDR3 sequence: CSVERGESTDTQYF. The DNA for the CDR3 is TGCAGCGTTGAAAGGGGTGAGAGCACAGATACGCAGTATTTT.

This chain uses TRBV28 with TRBJ1-6; perhaps TRBD1 as D (5 bases). V lost 6 bases to trimming and J lost 5 bases, with 11 bases between them. This CDR3 is 14 amino acids long. In germline, CDR1 is MDHEN, CDR2 SYDVKM. The CDR3 DNA reads as TGTGCCAGCAGCGGCCCAGGGCATAATTCACCCCTCCACTTT. Its protein is CASSGPGHNSPLHF.

J is TRBJ2-5 and V is TRBV13; the D gene is possibly TRBD2 (6 bases). Trimming cost V 5 bases and J 6 bases, with 10 bases left between them. CDR3 length equals 12 residues. Germline V gene data show CDR1 as PRHDT and CDR2 as FYEKMQ (reference sequence). The CDR3 region has the DNA TGTGCCAGCAGCAACCGCGGGAAGACCCAGTACTTC. Its protein is CASSNRGKTQYF.

The rearrangement uses TRBV5-1 and TRBJ2-7; 9 bases match TRBD1. The CDR3 extends over 14 amino acids. In germline, CDR1 is SGHRS, CDR2 YFSETQ. The V and J ends lost 4 bases and 7 bases, in that order; junction bases with no gene match: 9. The CDR3 DNA follows: TGCGCCAGCAGCACCGGGGACAGGGCCCGGGAGCAGTACTTC. Its translation: CASSTGDRAREQYF. The variable domain in full, with the rest retrieved from reference TRBV5-1 and TRBJ2-7, is KAGVTQTPRYLIKTRGQQVTLSCSPISGHRSVSWYQQTPGQGLQFLFEYFSETQRNKGNFPGRFSGRQFSNSRSEMNVSTLELGDSALYLCASSTGDRAREQYFGPGTRLTVT.

The V gene is TRBV6-4, the J gene TRBJ1-2, with D unresolved. CDR1 is MRHNA, CDR2 SNTAGT, per germline. This CDR3 has 12 amino acids. Trimming removed 0 bases at V and 7 bases at J, with 6 bases between. CDR3 sequence: CASSDSKLGYTF. The CDR3 DNA is TGTGCCAGCAGTGACTCGAAGCTTGGCTACACCTTC.

V is TRBV13 and J is TRBJ2-1; 10 nucleotides line up with TRBD2. CDR1 and CDR2 from the germline V gene are PRHDT and FYEKMQ (reference sequence). CDR3 size: 17 residues. V trimming: 5 bases; J trimming: 0 bases; junction bases outside the gene matches: 7. CDR3 protein: CASSVNQRGGSYNEQFF. The CDR3 DNA reads TGTGCCAGCAGCGTGAATCAGCGGGGGGGCTCCTACAATGAGCAGTTCTTC.

The chain links TRBV27 to TRBJ1-2, with D uncertain. The CDR3 has 14 amino acids. The V gene's germline CDR1 is MNHEY and CDR2 SMNVEV (reference sequence). V was trimmed by 3 bases and J by 6 bases, leaving 14 bases between them. As DNA, the CDR3 is TGTGCCAGCAGTTTCCTCACGGGGTATCATGGCTACACCTTC. It is translated as CASSFLTGYHGYTF.